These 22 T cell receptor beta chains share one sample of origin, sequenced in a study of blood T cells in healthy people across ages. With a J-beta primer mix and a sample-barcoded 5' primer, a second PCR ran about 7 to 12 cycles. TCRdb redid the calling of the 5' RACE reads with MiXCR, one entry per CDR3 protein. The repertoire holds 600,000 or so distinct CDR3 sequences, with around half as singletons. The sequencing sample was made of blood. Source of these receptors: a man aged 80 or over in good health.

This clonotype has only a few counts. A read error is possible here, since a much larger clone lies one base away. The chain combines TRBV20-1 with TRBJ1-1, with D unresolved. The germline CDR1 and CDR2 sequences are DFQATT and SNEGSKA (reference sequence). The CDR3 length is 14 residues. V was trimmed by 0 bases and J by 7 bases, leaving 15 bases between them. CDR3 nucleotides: TGCAGTGCTAGAGATCTTAGGGCAAGCGGTGAAGCTTTCTTT. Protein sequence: CSARDLRASGEAFF.

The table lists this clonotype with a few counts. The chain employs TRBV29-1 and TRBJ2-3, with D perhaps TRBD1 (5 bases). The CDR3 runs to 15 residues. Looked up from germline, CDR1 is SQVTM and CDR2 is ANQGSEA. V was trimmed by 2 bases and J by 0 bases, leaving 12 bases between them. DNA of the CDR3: TGCAGCGTTGAAAAAACAGGCGTTAGCACAGATACGCAGTATTTT. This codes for CSVEKTGVSTDTQYF.

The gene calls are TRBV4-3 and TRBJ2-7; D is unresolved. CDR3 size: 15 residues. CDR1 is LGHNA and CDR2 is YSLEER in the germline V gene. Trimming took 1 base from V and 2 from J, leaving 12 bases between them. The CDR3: CASSQGRVAAYEQYF. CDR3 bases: TGCGCCAGCAGCCAAGGAAGGGTCGCTGCCTACGAGCAGTACTTC.

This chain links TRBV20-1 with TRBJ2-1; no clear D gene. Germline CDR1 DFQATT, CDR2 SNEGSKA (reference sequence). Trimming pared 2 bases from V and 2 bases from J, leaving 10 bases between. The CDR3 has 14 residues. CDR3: CSARSQPTYNEQFF. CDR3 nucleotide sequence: TGCAGTGCTAGATCCCAGCCCACCTACAATGAGCAGTTCTTC.

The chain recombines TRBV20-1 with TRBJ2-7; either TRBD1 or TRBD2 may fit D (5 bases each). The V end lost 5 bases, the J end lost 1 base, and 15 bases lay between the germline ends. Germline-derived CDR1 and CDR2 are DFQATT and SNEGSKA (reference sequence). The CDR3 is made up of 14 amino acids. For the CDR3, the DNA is TGCAGTGCTGCCGGGACGCACCATTCCTACGAGCAGTACTTC. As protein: CSAAGTHHSYEQYF.

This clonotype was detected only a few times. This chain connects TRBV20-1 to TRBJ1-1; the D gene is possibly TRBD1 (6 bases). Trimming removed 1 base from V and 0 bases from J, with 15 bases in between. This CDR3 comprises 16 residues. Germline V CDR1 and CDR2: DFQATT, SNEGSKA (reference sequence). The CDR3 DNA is TGCAGTGCTAGAGCCCTGGGATGGGACATGAACACTGAAGCTTTCTTT. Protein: CSARALGWDMNTEAFF.

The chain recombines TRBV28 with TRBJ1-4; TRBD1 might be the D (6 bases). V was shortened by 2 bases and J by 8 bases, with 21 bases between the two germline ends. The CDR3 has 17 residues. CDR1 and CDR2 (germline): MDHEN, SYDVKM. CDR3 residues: CASSLEWVGGGEEKLFF. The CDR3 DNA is TGTGCCAGCAGTTTAGAATGGGTAGGGGGGGGAGAAGAAAAACTGTTTTTT.

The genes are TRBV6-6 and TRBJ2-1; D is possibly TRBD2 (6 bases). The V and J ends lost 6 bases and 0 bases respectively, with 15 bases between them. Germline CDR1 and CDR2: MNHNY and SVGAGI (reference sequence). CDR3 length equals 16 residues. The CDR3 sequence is CASSPGTGSSYNEQFF. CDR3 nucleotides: TGTGCCAGCAGCCCCGGGACTGGGAGCTCCTACAATGAGCAGTTCTTC.

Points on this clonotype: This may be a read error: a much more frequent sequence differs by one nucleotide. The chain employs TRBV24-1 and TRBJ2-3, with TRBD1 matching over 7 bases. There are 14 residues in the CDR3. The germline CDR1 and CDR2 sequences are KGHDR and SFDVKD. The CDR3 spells CATSPTGSTDAQYF. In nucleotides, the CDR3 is TGTGCCACCAGTCCGACAGGGAGCACAGATGCGCAGTATTTT.

The CDR3 sequence is CASSLIGRGAQETQYF. CDR3 sequence (DNA): TGTGCCAGCAGCTTGATTGGACGGGGGGCCCAAGAGACCCAGTACTTC. The chain uses TRBV5-6 and TRBJ2-5; D is perhaps TRBD2 (7 bases). V lost 1 base and J 1 base, leaving 14 bases between the germline ends. This CDR3 has 16 amino acids. Germline V gene data show CDR1 as SGHDT and CDR2 as YYEEEE.

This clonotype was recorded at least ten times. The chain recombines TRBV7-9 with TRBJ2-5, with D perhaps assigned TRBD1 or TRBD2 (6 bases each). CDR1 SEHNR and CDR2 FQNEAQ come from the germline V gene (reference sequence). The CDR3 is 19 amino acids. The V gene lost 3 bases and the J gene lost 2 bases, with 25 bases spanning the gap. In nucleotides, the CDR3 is TGTGCCAGCAGCTTCTTACCGATACGACAGGCGGCGGGACAAGAGACCCAGTACTTC. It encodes CASSFLPIRQAAGQETQYF. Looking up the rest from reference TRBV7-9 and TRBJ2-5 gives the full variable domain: DTGVSQNPRHKITKRGQNVTFRCDPISEHNRLYWYRQTLGQGPEFLTYFQNEAQLEKSRLLSDRFSAERPKGSFSTLEIQRTEQGDSAMYLCASSFLPIRQAAGQETQYFGPGTRLLVL.

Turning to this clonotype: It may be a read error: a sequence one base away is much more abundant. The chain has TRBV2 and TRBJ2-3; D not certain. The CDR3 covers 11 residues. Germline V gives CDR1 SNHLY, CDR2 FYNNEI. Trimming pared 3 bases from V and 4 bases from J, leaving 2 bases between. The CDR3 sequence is CASSESDTQYF. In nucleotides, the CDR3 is TGTGCCAGCAGTGAGTCAGATACGCAGTATTTT.

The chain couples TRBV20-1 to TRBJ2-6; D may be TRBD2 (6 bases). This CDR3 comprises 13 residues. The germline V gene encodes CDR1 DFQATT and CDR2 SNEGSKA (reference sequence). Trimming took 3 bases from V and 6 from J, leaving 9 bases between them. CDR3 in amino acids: CSASPGEANVLTF. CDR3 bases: TGCAGTGCTAGTCCGGGGGAGGCCAACGTCCTGACTTTC.

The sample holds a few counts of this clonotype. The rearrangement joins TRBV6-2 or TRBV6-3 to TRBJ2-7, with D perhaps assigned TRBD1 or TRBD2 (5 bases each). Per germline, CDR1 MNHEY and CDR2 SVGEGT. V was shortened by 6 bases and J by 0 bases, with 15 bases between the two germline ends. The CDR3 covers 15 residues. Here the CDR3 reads CASSLYGTSSYEQYF. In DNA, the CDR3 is TGTGCCAGCAGCCTATACGGGACGAGCTCCTACGAGCAGTACTTC.

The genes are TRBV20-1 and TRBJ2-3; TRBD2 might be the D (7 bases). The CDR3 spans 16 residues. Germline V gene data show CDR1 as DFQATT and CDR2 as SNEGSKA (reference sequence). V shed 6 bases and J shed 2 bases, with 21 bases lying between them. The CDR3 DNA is TGCAGTGCCCTCCGGGGGGCCAATCCCATCACAGATACGCAGTATTTT. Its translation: CSALRGANPITDTQYF.

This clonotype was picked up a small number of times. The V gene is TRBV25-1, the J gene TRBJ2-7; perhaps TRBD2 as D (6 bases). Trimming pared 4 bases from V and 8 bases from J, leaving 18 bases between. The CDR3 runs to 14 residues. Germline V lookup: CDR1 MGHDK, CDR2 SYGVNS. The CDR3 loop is CASSGNGGTPQQYF. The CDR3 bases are TGTGCCAGCAGTGGCAACGGCGGGACCCCCCAGCAGTACTTC.

DNA for the CDR3: TGTGCCAGCAGCTTAGAACAGGCGGCCGAGACCCAGTACTTC. Its translation: CASSLEQAAETQYF. The chain carries TRBV7-2 and TRBJ2-5, with TRBD1 as a possible D gene (5 bases). CDR3 length: 14 amino acids. Trimming removed 1 base at V and 5 bases at J, with 11 bases between. The germline gives CDR1 SGHTA, CDR2 FQGNSA.

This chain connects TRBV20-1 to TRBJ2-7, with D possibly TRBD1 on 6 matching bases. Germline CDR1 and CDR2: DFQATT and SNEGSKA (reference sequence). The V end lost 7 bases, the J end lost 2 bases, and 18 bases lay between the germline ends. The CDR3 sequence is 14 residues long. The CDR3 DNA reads TGCAGTGGGGGGAAGGGCTGGGACACCTACGAGCAGTACTTC. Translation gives CSGGKGWDTYEQYF.

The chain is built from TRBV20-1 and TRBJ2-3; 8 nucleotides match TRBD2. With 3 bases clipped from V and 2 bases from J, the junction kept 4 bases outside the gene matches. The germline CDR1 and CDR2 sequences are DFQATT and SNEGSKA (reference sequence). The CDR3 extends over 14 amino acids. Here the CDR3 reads CSASSGTLTDTQYF. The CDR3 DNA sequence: TGCAGTGCTAGTAGCGGGACGCTCACAGATACGCAGTATTTT.

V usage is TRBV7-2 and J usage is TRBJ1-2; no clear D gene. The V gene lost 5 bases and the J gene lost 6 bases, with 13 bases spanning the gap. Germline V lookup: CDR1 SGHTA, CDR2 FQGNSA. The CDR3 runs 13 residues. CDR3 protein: CASSVMGDHGYTF. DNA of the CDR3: TGTGCCAGCAGCGTAATGGGAGATCATGGCTACACCTTC.

The CDR3 sequence is CSVERAGRGYGYTF. The CDR3 region has the DNA TGCAGCGTTGAAAGGGCGGGACGCGGCTATGGCTACACCTTC. This chain connects TRBV29-1 to TRBJ1-2, with D maybe TRBD1 (5 bases). CDR3 length: 14 amino acids. Looked up from germline, CDR1 is SQVTM and CDR2 is ANQGSEA. Trimming left V 2 bases short and J 4 bases short, with 14 bases between.

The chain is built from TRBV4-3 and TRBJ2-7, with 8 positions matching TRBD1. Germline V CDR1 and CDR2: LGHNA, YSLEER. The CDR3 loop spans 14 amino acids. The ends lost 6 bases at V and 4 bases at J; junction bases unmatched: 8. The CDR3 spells CASSYDRGEYEQYF. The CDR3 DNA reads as TGCGCCAGCAGTTACGACAGGGGCGAATACGAGCAGTACTTC.